These T cell receptor beta chains were read from a single sample in a study of blood T cell repertoires in COVID-19. The assay was immunoSEQ multiplex PCR, and TCRdb's table has in-frame clones only and misses some. The sample yields approximately 150,000 clones, approximately 85% seen once. The source material was peripheral blood. The receptors shown here come from a man aged 35 to 55 with acute or convalescent COVID-19. Both conserved end residues are trimmed from each CDR3. A D gene is named only where the DNA matches it firmly.

j_call v_call d_call cdr3_aa
TRBJ1-2 TRBV9 TRBD1 ASSGQGIYGYT
TRBJ1-6 TRBV6-6 . ASSYGTADSPLH
TRBJ1-1 TRBV9 . ASSDARGGADTEAF
TRBJ1-1 TRBV28 . ASSRRGNTEAF
TRBJ2-2 TRBV11-2 TRBD2 ASNPGTRGRTGELF
TRBJ1-2 TRBV5-1 . ASNPAGDYGYT
TRBJ1-4 TRBV6-5 TRBD1 ASTRTGTGGEKLF
TRBJ1-2 TRBV30 TRBD1 AYNRGDYGYT
TRBJ1-5 TRBV15 . ATSTKYRDQPQH
TRBJ1-6 TRBV6-5 TRBD1 ASREGQVFSPLH
TRBJ2-2 TRBV28 TRBD2 ASSYTSGGPYTGELF
TRBJ1-3 TRBV6-6 TRBD1 ASSSGQAGNTIY
TRBJ2-6 TRBV5-1 . ASSLNRDGNVLT
TRBJ1-2 TRBV20-1 TRBD1 SASTNDRAPGGYT
TRBJ1-2 TRBV4-1 . ASSQDRTVSNYGYT
TRBJ1-1 TRBV9 . ASSVGIENTEAF
TRBJ2-2 TRBV6-5 . ASSYAGSGELF
TRBJ1-3 TRBV7-2 TRBD1 ASSLEAGGGNTIY
TRBJ2-3 TRBV4-3 TRBD2 ASSQDQRGVTDTQY
TRBJ1-5 TRBV2 TRBD1 ARGQGTDQPQH
TRBJ1-2 TRBV6-5 TRBD1 ASSIDRDYGYT
TRBJ1-2 TRBV21-1 . ASSKAQVGRSNYGYT
TRBJ1-1 TRBV3-1/TRBV3-2 . ASSQGQNRFNTEAF
TRBJ1-4 TRBV7-2 . ASSLVQGQLF
TRBJ2-5 TRBV2 . ASRFQRSQETQY
TRBJ1-1 TRBV19 . ASSIEPTNTEAF
TRBJ1-2 TRBV6-5 TRBD1 ASSYSRSQGAGGYT
TRBJ1-5 TRBV5-1 TRBD1 ASSLQGGRNQPQH
TRBJ2-3 TRBV3-1/TRBV3-2 . ASSLYEGADTQY
TRBJ2-2 TRBV7-2 TRBD1 ASSSGQGFTGELF
TRBJ1-4 TRBV2 TRBD1 ASTGGRRQFNEKLF
TRBJ2-2 TRBV29-1 . SVGETGELF
TRBJ2-7 TRBV2 . ASSQFSYEQY
TRBJ1-1 TRBV5-1 TRBD1 ASSSGQGSTEAF
TRBJ2-6 TRBV4-3 . ASSQEAQGTGANVLT
TRBJ2-1 TRBV6-5 . ASTPFSGGNEQF
TRBJ2-5 TRBV27 . ASSPLGAGRETQY